The sequence of this T cell receptor (beta chain) was determined in a study of control samples from healthy donors and cancer patients. The CDR3 is 17 amino acids. Trimming pared 0 bases from V and 8 bases from J, leaving 22 bases between. Germline CDR1 reads LNHNV; CDR2 reads YYDKDF (reference sequence). The data were produced by immunoSEQ multiplex PCR, yet TCRdb's version contains in-frame clones alone and is incomplete. This table holds around 130,000 clones, 80% to 90% found once. The origin of this receptor is a man aged 25 to 40 in good health. The rearrangement links TRBV15 to TRBJ1-2; weak D call: TRBD1 (5 bases). The specimen was blood. CDR3 nucleotides: TGTGCCACCAGCAGAGATTTGAATCGGGTAGGGGTGGCGGGCTACACCTTC. It is translated as CATSRDLNRVGVAGYTF.